This T cell receptor (beta chain) was retrieved from a study of shared clonotypes between healthy human individuals. Study-wide results and caveats: In having few donors, the study represented limited genetic and exposure-history diversity.

With 6 bases removed from V and 4 bases from J, the gap between germline ends came to 8 bases. This CDR3 is 12 amino acids long. CDR1 is MNHEY and CDR2 is SVGAGI in the germline V gene. TCRdb keeps only in-frame clones here, not all; method: immunoSEQ multiplex PCR. This sample has fewer than 1.8 million clones, with approximately 98.5% found just once. A remark on this clone: Its antigen is unknown.

V gene TRBV6-5 combines with J gene TRBJ2-3, with D possibly being TRBD2 (6 bases). Sequencing input: naive CD4+ T cells sorted from blood. Regarding subset: CD45RA+ positively selected. This clonotype was sampled from a young man in good health. CDR3 sequence reads: CASRTSSDTQYF. The CDR3 DNA is TGTGCCAGCAGGACTAGTTCAGATACGCAGTATTTT.